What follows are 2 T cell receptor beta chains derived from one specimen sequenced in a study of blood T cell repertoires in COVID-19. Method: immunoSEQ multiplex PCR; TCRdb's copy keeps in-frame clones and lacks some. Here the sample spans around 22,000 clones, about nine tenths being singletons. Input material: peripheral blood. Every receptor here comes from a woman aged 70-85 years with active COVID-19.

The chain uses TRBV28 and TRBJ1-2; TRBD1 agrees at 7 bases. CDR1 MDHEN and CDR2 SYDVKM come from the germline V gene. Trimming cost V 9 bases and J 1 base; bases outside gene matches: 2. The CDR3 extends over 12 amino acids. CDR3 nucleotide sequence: TGTGCCAGTTCAGGGGGTAACTATGGCTACACCTTC. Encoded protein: CASSGGNYGYTF.

The CDR3 bases are TGTGCCAGTAGATGGACAGGGGGAACTAATGAAAAACTGTTTTTT. Its protein product is CASRWTGGTNEKLFF. The chain links TRBV19 to TRBJ1-4, with TRBD1 matching 10 bases. Looked up from germline, CDR1 is LNHDA and CDR2 is SQIVND (reference sequence). The CDR3 has 15 amino acids. V lost 6 bases to trimming and J lost 1 base; unmatched junction nucleotides: 2. Filled out from reference TRBV19 and TRBJ1-4, the complete variable domain reads DGGITQSPKYLFRKEGQNVTLSCEQNLNHDAMYWYRQDPGQGLRLIYYSQIVNDFQKGDIAEGYSVSREKKESFPLTVTSAQKNPTAFYLCASRWTGGTNEKLFFGSGTQLSVL.